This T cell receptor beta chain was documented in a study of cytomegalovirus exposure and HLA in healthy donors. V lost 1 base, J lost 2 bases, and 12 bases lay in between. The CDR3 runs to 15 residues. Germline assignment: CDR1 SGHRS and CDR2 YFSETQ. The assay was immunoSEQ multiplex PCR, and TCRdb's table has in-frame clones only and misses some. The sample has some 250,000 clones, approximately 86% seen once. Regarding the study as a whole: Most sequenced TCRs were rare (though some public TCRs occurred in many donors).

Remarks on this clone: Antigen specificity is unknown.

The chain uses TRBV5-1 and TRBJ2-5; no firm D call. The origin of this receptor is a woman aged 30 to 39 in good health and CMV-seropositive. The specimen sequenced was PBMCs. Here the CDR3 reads CASSLLTTRQETQYF. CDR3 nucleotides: TGCGCCAGCAGCTTGCTCACTACCCGACAAGAGACCCAGTACTTC. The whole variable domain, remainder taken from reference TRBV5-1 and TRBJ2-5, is KAGVTQTPRYLIKTRGQQVTLSCSPISGHRSVSWYQQTPGQGLQFLFEYFSETQRNKGNFPGRFSGRQFSNSRSEMNVSTLELGDSALYLCASSLLTTRQETQYFGPGTRLLVL.